Presented here are 16 T cell receptor beta chains from one specimen sequenced in a study of spatial heterogeneity in lung cancer. Time point in this sample: sample taken at primary tumor resection. TCRdb itself ran the 5' RACE reads through MiXCR, one entry per CDR3 protein. The sample shows 450 to 700 distinct CDR3 sequences, 15% to 20% of them seen only once. Here the sequenced sample was normal lung tissue next to the tumor, taken at surgery. Receptors were obtained from a male donor with early-stage non-small cell lung cancer.

As for this clonotype: Within a library made for alpha chains, this beta chain is off target, and its count is uninformative. The chain is built from TRBV3-1 and TRBJ2-7; 16 nucleotides agree with TRBD2. The CDR3 is 17 amino acids. From germline, CDR1 is LGHDT and CDR2 YNNKEL (reference sequence). Trimming cost V 4 bases and J 1 base; bases outside gene matches: 4. The CDR3 here is CASSRGTSGRGSYEQYF. For the CDR3, the DNA is TGTGCCAGCAGCCGAGGGACTAGCGGGAGGGGATCCTACGAGCAGTACTTC.

As regards this clonotype: This beta chain represents an off-target read in a library built for alpha chains; its size is of limited meaning. The chain joins TRBV7-9 to TRBJ2-7; 7 bases agree with TRBD2. J gave up 3 bases and V 5 bases, and 1 base lay outside the gene matches. The CDR3 is 12 amino acids. Germline CDR1 is SEHNR and CDR2 is FQNEAQ (reference sequence). The CDR3 DNA is TGTGCCAGCAGCCCTAGCGGCTACGAGCAGTACTTC. This sequence encodes CASSPSGYEQYF.

As for this clonotype: Since it is a stray read in a library aimed at alpha chains, this beta chain has a size that is not meaningful. CDR3 DNA sequence: TGTGCCAGCAGCCCGACTAGCGGCACCGGGGAGCTGTTTTTT. This codes for CASSPTSGTGELFF. This chain connects TRBV2 to TRBJ2-2; 9 nucleotides agree with TRBD2. The CDR3 length is 14 residues. V was clipped by 6 bases and J by 4 bases; unmatched bases: 3. CDR1 is SNHLY and CDR2 is FYNNEI in the germline V gene.

With respect to this clonotype: This beta chain represents an off-target read in a library built for alpha chains; its size is of limited meaning. The rearrangement uses TRBV7-8 and TRBJ2-7, with D perhaps TRBD1 (8 bases). This CDR3 is built from 15 residues. The ends were cut back, 4 bases at V and 3 bases at J, with 16 bases in the middle. Germline V CDR1 and CDR2: SGHVS, FQNEAQ. CDR3 sequence reads: CASSSGGGSSYEQYF. DNA of the CDR3: TGTGCCAGCAGCTCAGGGGGCGGGAGTAGCTACGAGCAGTACTTC.

A note on this clonotype: Found in a library prepared for alpha chains, this beta chain is an off-target read, and its abundance has little meaning. The chain is built from TRBV2 and TRBJ2-7; unclear D gene. Per germline, CDR1 SNHLY and CDR2 FYNNEI. V dropped 6 bases and J dropped 2 bases, with 14 bases sitting between them. The CDR3 loop spans 14 amino acids. The CDR3 bases are TGTGCCAGCAGGGTTGAGGTGCCTCCCTACGAGCAGTACTTC. This gives the protein CASRVEVPPYEQYF.

This clonotype was detected only a few times. A library made for alpha chains picked up this beta chain off target, so its size means little. The chain employs TRBV20-1 and TRBJ2-2, with 9 nucleotides matching TRBD2. Per the germline V gene, CDR1 is DFQATT and CDR2 is SNEGSKA (reference sequence). V lost 5 bases to trimming and J lost 7 bases; unmatched junction nucleotides: 8. This CDR3 is 14 amino acids long. CDR3 region: CSASSPSGNGELFF. The CDR3 DNA reads TGCAGTGCTTCTTCTCCTAGCGGGAACGGGGAGCTGTTTTTT.

On this clonotype: The size of this beta chain means little, since it is a stray read in a library made for alpha chains. V and J are TRBV7-3 and TRBJ2-7; 11 bases fit TRBD2. With V trimmed by 3 bases and J by 1 base, 2 bases remained unmatched. Germline V lookup: CDR1 SGHTA, CDR2 FQGTGA. This CDR3 spans 15 amino acids. CDR3 DNA: TGTGCCAGCAGCTTTGTAGCGGGAGGGTCCTACGAGCAGTACTTC. It encodes CASSFVAGGSYEQYF.

On this clonotype itself: For a library built for alpha chains, this beta chain is a stray read; little rests on its size. The chain uses TRBV7-8 and TRBJ1-1; 7 nucleotides line up with TRBD1. The trim removed 5 bases at V and 4 bases at J, leaving 4 bases unmatched. The germline CDR1 and CDR2 sequences are SGHVS and FQNEAQ. The CDR3 runs 13 residues. CDR3: CASSRRQGTEAFF. DNA for the CDR3: TGTGCCAGCAGCCGACGACAGGGCACTGAAGCTTTCTTT.

In its sample, this clonotype is large (0.1 to 1%). This beta chain is off target for a library built for alpha chains, so its abundance means little. The CDR3 reads CSARDIGRTYEQYF. The CDR3 nucleotides are TGCAGTGCTAGAGATATCGGGAGAACATACGAGCAGTACTTC. This rearrangement joins TRBV20-1 to TRBJ2-7, with D possibly matching TRBD2 (6 bases). Germline V gene data show CDR1 as DFQATT and CDR2 as SNEGSKA (reference sequence). V shed 0 bases and J shed 4 bases, with 13 bases lying between them. The CDR3 spans 14 residues.

In this sample, this clonotype is large. A library prepared for alpha chains yielded this beta chain as an off-target read; its size is of little meaning. The gene calls are TRBV28 and TRBJ2-6, with 7 bases aligning to TRBD1. The CDR3 totals 12 residues. From germline, CDR1 is MDHEN and CDR2 SYDVKM. With 6 bases clipped from V and 17 bases from J, the junction kept 10 bases outside the gene matches. The CDR3 DNA reads as TGTGCCAGCAGGCCACAATCTGGACAGGTGACTTTC. The encoded protein is CASRPQSGQVTF.

This clonotype is medium-sized (0.01 to 0.1%). This beta chain is an unintended read in a library built for alpha chains; its size means little. The chain carries TRBV19 and TRBJ2-1; 10 bases align to TRBD2. The ends lost 7 bases at V and 5 bases at J; junction bases unmatched: 8. The CDR3 sequence is 15 residues long. Per germline, CDR1 LNHDA and CDR2 SQIVND (reference sequence). The CDR3 spells CASNPAGGGHNEQFF. For the CDR3, the DNA is TGTGCCAGTAACCCAGCGGGAGGGGGCCACAATGAGCAGTTCTTC.

This clonotype was counted between two and nine times. This beta chain slipped into a library made for alpha chains as a stray read, so its size is not meaningful. The V and J genes are TRBV7-9 and TRBJ2-7; D gene unclear. Germline V gene sequence: CDR1 SEHNR, CDR2 FQNEAQ (reference sequence). V was cut by 4 bases and J by 0 bases, with 7 bases left in between. The CDR3 covers 13 residues. Here the CDR3 reads CASSSTVSYEQYF. The CDR3 DNA is TGTGCCAGCAGCTCCACAGTCTCCTACGAGCAGTACTTC.

This clonotype was seen a handful of times. The library was prepared for alpha chains; this beta chain is a stray read, so its frequency means little. The chain recombines TRBV7-2 with TRBJ2-3; 14 bases are a match to TRBD2. With V trimmed by 5 bases and J by 3 bases, 4 bases remained unmatched. The CDR3 has 16 residues. CDR1 and CDR2 (germline): SGHTA, FQGNSA. For the CDR3, the DNA is TGTGCCAGCAGCCACGGACTAGCGGGAGGTACAGATACGCAGTATTTT. Its protein is CASSHGLAGGTDTQYF.

This clonotype is large by share. This beta chain is a stray sequence in a library constructed for alpha chains; its clone size is not meaningful. The CDR3 sequence is CASSEMGGRDEQYF. In DNA form, the CDR3 reads TGTGCCAGCAGTGAGATGGGGGGTAGAGACGAGCAGTACTTC. V is TRBV2 and J is TRBJ2-7, with a possible D match to TRBD2 (6 bases). This CDR3 is 14 amino acids long. The germline V gene encodes CDR1 SNHLY and CDR2 FYNNEI. V shed 3 bases and J shed 5 bases, with 14 bases lying between them.

This clonotype qualifies as medium-sized (0.01 to 0.1%). The library was prepared for alpha chains; this beta chain is a stray read, so its frequency means little. This rearrangement joins TRBV5-1 to TRBJ2-5; TRBD1 is a possible D gene (5 bases). Germline CDR1 SGHRS, CDR2 YFSETQ. V was shortened by 3 bases and J by 2 bases, with 8 bases between the two germline ends. The CDR3 extends over 13 amino acids. The CDR3 region has the DNA TGCGCCAGCAGCTCCCAGGGACAAGAGACCCAGTACTTC. Protein: CASSSQGQETQYF.

This clonotype was observed a few times. This beta chain appears as a stray read in a library generated for alpha chains; its size is not informative. The chain joins TRBV28 to TRBJ2-7; 8 nucleotides agree with TRBD1. The V gene's germline CDR1 is MDHEN and CDR2 SYDVKM. With 3 bases clipped from V and 3 bases from J, the junction kept 13 bases outside the gene matches. The CDR3 is 17 residues long. The CDR3 DNA reads as TGTGCCAGCAGTTTTCCCCGGACAGGGTATTCGGTCTACGAGCAGTACTTC. Its translation is CASSFPRTGYSVYEQYF.